One and the same sample provided the 22 T cell receptor beta chains below, sequenced in a study of CD8 T cells in ankylosing spondylitis. One entry per CDR3 protein, called by TCRdb with MiXCR from the 5' RACE reads. The profile shows approximately 150,000 distinct CDR3 sequences, around 42% of them singletons. Sequenced: synovial fluid, either unsorted or a sorted T cell fraction (not recorded which). The origin of the receptors is a male donor with ankylosing spondylitis.

The V and J genes are TRBV12-3 or TRBV12-4 and TRBJ2-3; D is perhaps TRBD2 (5 bases). CDR3 length: 13 residues. V lost 7 bases and J 3 bases, leaving 11 bases between the germline ends. CDR3 residues: CASTARLTDTQYF. CDR3 DNA sequence: TGTGCCAGCACGGCCCGACTAACAGATACGCAGTATTTT.

The rearrangement links TRBV2 to TRBJ1-1, with 8 positions matching TRBD1. Germline CDR1 reads SNHLY; CDR2 reads FYNNEI. The CDR3 is 14 amino acids. Germline trimming cut 6 bases from V and 7 bases from J; bases unmatched to any gene: 10. CDR3 nucleotide sequence: TGTGCCAGCAGGGCTGACAGGGGACGAGGTGAAGCTTTCTTT. It specifies CASRADRGRGEAFF. The full variable domain, rest sourced from reference TRBV2 and TRBJ1-1, is EPEVTQTPSHQVTQMGQEVILRCVPISNHLYFYWYRQILGQKVEFLVSFYNNEISEKSEIFDDQFSVERPDGSNFTLKIRSTKLEDSAMYFCASRADRGRGEAFFGQGTRLTVV.

The J gene is TRBJ2-7, the V gene TRBV15; TRBD2 matches 12 bases. J lost 2 bases, V lost 3 bases, and 8 bases had no gene match. Germline V CDR1 and CDR2: LNHNV, YYDKDF (reference sequence). The CDR3 runs 17 residues. CDR3 sequence: CATSSLTTSGSTYEQYF. The DNA of the CDR3 is TGTGCCACCAGCAGTCTCACGACTAGCGGGAGCACCTACGAGCAGTACTTC.

The V call is TRBV4-1, the J call TRBJ2-5; D is unclear. Deletions cut 1 base from V and 3 bases from J, with 6 bases between. Germline V gives CDR1 MGHRA, CDR2 YSYEKL. This CDR3 contains 13 residues. The CDR3 here is CASSQVGEETQYF. DNA of the CDR3: TGCGCCAGCAGCCAAGTTGGGGAAGAGACCCAGTACTTC.

This clonotype came up many times. The chain carries TRBV12-5 and TRBJ1-2; TRBD1 matches 8 bases. The CDR3 consists of 15 residues. Germline CDR1 LGHNT, CDR2 FRNRAP. V gave up 0 bases and J gave up 6 bases; unmatched junction bases: 6. The CDR3: CASGLVPDRGDGYTF. In DNA, the CDR3 is TGTGCTAGTGGTTTGGTACCCGACAGGGGTGATGGCTACACCTTC. Full variable domain (rest looked up from reference TRBV12-5 and TRBJ1-2): DARVTQTPRHKVTEMGQEVTMRCQPILGHNTVFWYRQTMMQGLELLAYFRNRAPLDDSGMPKDRFSAEMPDATLATLKIQPSEPRDSAVYFCASGLVPDRGDGYTFGSGTRLTVV.

This clonotype was counted once. The chain is built from TRBV12-3 or TRBV12-4 and TRBJ1-5; D call uncertain. This CDR3 spans 15 amino acids. Between the trimmed V and J ends, which lost 3 bases and 4 bases, there was a span of 13 bases. The CDR3 loop reads CASSFLGYRNQPQHF. The DNA of the CDR3 is TGTGCCAGCAGTTTCTTGGGGTATCGGAATCAGCCCCAGCATTTT.

The rearrangement joins TRBV4-2 to TRBJ1-6; possible D gene TRBD1, 5 bases. This CDR3 spans 15 amino acids. Deletions cut 1 base from V and 9 bases from J, with 13 bases between. Germline assignment: CDR1 LGHNA and CDR2 YNFKEQ. The CDR3 bases are TGTGCCAGCAGCCAAGGCCACGGGGGGGGTTCACCCCTCCACTTT. It translates to CASSQGHGGGSPLHF.

The chain combines TRBV7-9 with TRBJ1-2; 8 nucleotides match TRBD1. Trimming took 3 bases from V and 0 from J; bases not matched to a gene: 6. The CDR3 totals 16 residues. The germline gives CDR1 SEHNR, CDR2 FQNEAQ (reference sequence). The CDR3 bases are TGTGCCAGCAGCTTTCCCTTACAGGGGGCTAACTATGGCTACACCTTC. Translation gives CASSFPLQGANYGYTF.

CDR3 nucleotides: TGTGCCAGCACGGGGGGACATCTCACAGATACGCAGTATTTT. This gives the protein CASTGGHLTDTQYF. J is TRBJ2-3 and V is TRBV27, with D perhaps matching TRBD2 (7 bases). Looked up from germline, CDR1 is MNHEY and CDR2 is SMNVEV (reference sequence). Between the trimmed V and J ends, which lost 7 bases and 2 bases, there was a span of 13 bases. This CDR3 is built from 14 residues.

This chain joins TRBV20-1 and TRBJ1-4; a possible D gene is TRBD1 (5 bases). V lost 6 bases, J lost 7 bases, and 18 bases lay in between. The CDR3 is made up of 14 amino acids. Germline CDR1 and CDR2: DFQATT and SNEGSKA (reference sequence). Written as DNA, the CDR3 is TGCAGTGCAGCCCTCAGGGAGGGATCTGAAAAACTGTTTTTT. This codes for CSAALREGSEKLFF.

The chain employs TRBV29-1 and TRBJ2-7, with 8 bases that match TRBD1. Per the germline V gene, CDR1 is SQVTM and CDR2 is ANQGSEA. V gave up 6 bases and J gave up 4 bases; unmatched junction bases: 5. CDR3 length equals 12 residues. Here the CDR3 DNA reads TGCAGCGTCACTCAGGGGGCTTACGAGCAGTACTTC. It yields the protein CSVTQGAYEQYF.

This clonotype was seen more than once but under ten times. The gene calls are TRBV4-3 and TRBJ2-1; tentative D call: TRBD2 (5 bases). Germline CDR1 is LGHNA and CDR2 is YSLEER. This CDR3 is 15 amino acids long. Trimming took off 1 base at V and 5 bases at J, with 12 bases between the two ends. The CDR3 DNA reads TGCGCCAGCAGCCAAGGAGGGAGTTCCGACAATGAGCAGTTCTTC. This sequence encodes CASSQGGSSDNEQFF.

The rearrangement links TRBV29-1 to TRBJ2-5; a weak D match, TRBD1 (6 bases). V shed 4 bases and J shed 5 bases, with 17 bases lying between them. Germline CDR1 and CDR2: SQVTM and ANQGSEA. CDR3 length: 14 amino acids. The CDR3 nucleotides read TGCAGCGTTGTCCTCCCGATTGGGGGCGAGACCCAGTACTTC. Residues: CSVVLPIGGETQYF.

The chain recombines TRBV12-3 or TRBV12-4 with TRBJ1-1; TRBD1 is a possible D gene (5 bases). This CDR3 contains 14 residues. Trimming cost V 6 bases and J 3 bases, with 14 bases left between them. The chain's CDR3 is CASRTHPGDTEAFF. CDR3 coding DNA: TGTGCCAGCAGGACGCACCCGGGGGACACTGAAGCTTTCTTT.

The chain is built from TRBV12-3 or TRBV12-4 and TRBJ2-2; D ambiguous. This CDR3 region has 12 residues. V was cut by 3 bases and J by 4 bases, with 3 bases left in between. In nucleotides, the CDR3 is TGTGCCAGCAGTTTCTTCACCGGGGAGCTGTTTTTT. Translating it yields CASSFFTGELFF.

In this sample, this clonotype turned up once. The V gene is TRBV7-8, the J gene TRBJ2-4; the match to TRBD1 covers 7 bases. The junction had 7 bases not matched to a gene; V was cut back by 2 bases and J by 3 bases. Germline V gives CDR1 SGHVS, CDR2 FQNEAQ. The CDR3 covers 16 residues. This chain's CDR3 is CASSLKPRDSKNIQYF. CDR3 sequence (DNA): TGTGCCAGCAGCTTAAAACCCCGGGACAGCAAAAACATTCAGTACTTC.

The chain has TRBV13 and TRBJ2-3, with 9 positions matching TRBD2. After removal of 6 bases from V and 1 base from J, the junction contained 2 bases not matched to a gene. Germline assignment: CDR1 PRHDT and CDR2 FYEKMQ (reference sequence). The CDR3 spans 14 residues. In DNA form, the CDR3 reads TGTGCCAGCAGATCTAGCGGGGGCACAGATACGCAGTATTTT. Encoded protein: CASRSSGGTDTQYF.

The chain uses TRBV5-5 and TRBJ2-7; unclear D gene. V dropped 3 bases and J dropped 5 bases, with 12 bases sitting between them. Germline loops: CDR1 SGHKS, CDR2 YYEKEE (reference sequence). The CDR3 contains 13 residues. CDR3 coding DNA: TGTGCCAGCAGCTCCCGGCCTCCAGACGAGCAGTACTTC. Translation gives CASSSRPPDEQYF.

The V gene is TRBV29-1, the J gene TRBJ2-2; 9 bases are shared with TRBD1. The trim removed 6 bases at V and 6 bases at J, leaving 5 bases unmatched. Germline CDR1 and CDR2: SQVTM and ANQGSEA. The CDR3 totals 13 residues. CDR3 DNA sequence: TGCAGCGTGGGGGACAGGGAGGCCGGGGAGCTGTTTTTT. As protein: CSVGDREAGELFF.

There are a few counts of this clonotype. This chain uses TRBV4-3 with TRBJ2-1; 9 nucleotides line up with TRBD2. Germline CDR1 is LGHNA and CDR2 is YSLEER. Trimming cost V 0 bases and J 2 bases; bases outside gene matches: 8. This CDR3 is built from 18 residues. The CDR3 loop reads CASSQDIGASGTYNEQFF. The CDR3 bases are TGCGCCAGCAGCCAAGATATAGGGGCTAGCGGGACCTACAATGAGCAGTTCTTC.

This clonotype turned up a few times. The J gene is TRBJ1-1, the V gene TRBV7-9; D call uncertain. Trimming shortened V by 1 base and J by 0 bases, and 12 bases separated the two germline ends. CDR1 SEHNR and CDR2 FQNEAQ come from the germline V gene (reference sequence). This CDR3 has 16 amino acids. In nucleotides, the CDR3 is TGTGCCAGCAGCTTAGTACCAGACAACATGAACACTGAAGCTTTCTTT. This sequence encodes CASSLVPDNMNTEAFF.

This clonotype turned up a few times. The chain uses TRBV3-1 and TRBJ2-1; 11 bases align to TRBD2. The CDR3 is 15 amino acids. Germline V gene data show CDR1 as LGHDT and CDR2 as YNNKEL (reference sequence). V lost 3 bases, J lost 8 bases, and 6 bases stayed unmatched. In DNA, the CDR3 is TGTGCCAGCAGCCAGGGACTAGCGGTCCGGCATGAGCAGTTCTTC. Residues: CASSQGLAVRHEQFF.